This entry lists 3 T cell receptor beta chains sequenced from one sample in a study of cytomegalovirus exposure and HLA in healthy donors. Use of 60 Vbeta and 13 Jbeta primers characterized the PCR. The table came from immunoSEQ multiplex PCR; TCRdb's copy has only in-frame clones and leaves some out. The table includes fewer than 120,000 clones, 60% to 85% detected once. The sample comprised PBMCs. The receptors come from a woman aged 25 to 39 in good health and CMV-seronegative.

This clone was seen a single time. The chain combines TRBV30 with TRBJ1-5; D might be TRBD1 (5 bases). V was pared by 1 base and J by 6 bases, with 22 bases between. Per germline, CDR1 GTSNPN and CDR2 SVGIG (reference sequence). The CDR3 has 17 residues. CDR3 protein: CAWSETIQGVPLQPQHF. Written as DNA, the CDR3 is TGTGCCTGGAGTGAAACGATTCAGGGTGTTCCTCTTCAGCCCCAGCATTTT.

The chain employs TRBV28 and TRBJ2-1; perhaps TRBD2 as D (5 bases). The CDR3 is made up of 11 amino acids. The germline V and J ends were trimmed by 9 bases and 7 bases, with 10 bases remaining between them. Germline V gene lookup returns CDR1 MDHEN and CDR2 SYDVKM. Written as DNA, the CDR3 is TGTGCCAGTAGAGGGCAGAATGAGCAGTTCTTC. This translates into CASRGQNEQFF.

This clone has more than one count but fewer than ten. The chain couples TRBV4-2 to TRBJ2-2, with TRBD1 as a possible D gene (5 bases). Trimming cost V 4 bases and J 1 base, with 13 bases left between them. CDR1 is LGHNA and CDR2 is YNFKEQ in the germline V gene. The CDR3 is 16 amino acids. CDR3 nucleotide sequence: TGTGCCAGCAGCCGAAGCCCCGGACAGAACACCGGGGAGCTGTTTTTT. As protein: CASSRSPGQNTGELFF.